The clone carrying this TCR beta chain appeared a few times. As yet, its antigen is unknown. This record comes from a study of cytomegalovirus exposure and HLA in healthy donors. Study-wide results and caveats: Highly shared variants forming one cluster were likely a sequencing artifact.

Vbeta (60) and Jbeta (13) primers were used in the PCR. Sequencing used immunoSEQ multiplex PCR; TCRdb keeps in-frame clones, though not all of them. The table records 150,000 to 200,000 clones, 60% to 80% of them present only once. Germline assignment: CDR1 SGHNT and CDR2 YYREEE (reference sequence). V lost 4 bases and J 0 bases, leaving 19 bases between the germline ends. The CDR3 loop spans 18 amino acids. Sequenced material: PBMCs. The clonotype was recovered from a woman between 40 and 50 years old in good health and CMV-seropositive. The rearrangement links TRBV5-4 to TRBJ1-4; a weak D match, TRBD1 (5 bases). The CDR3 sequence is CASSREMGTATTNEKLFF. CDR3 in DNA: TGTGCCAGCAGCCGTGAGATGGGGACTGCAACAACTAATGAAAAACTGTTTTTT.